A selection of T cell receptor beta chains follows, all from one sample in a study of cytomegalovirus exposure and HLA in healthy donors. Profiling relied on immunoSEQ multiplex PCR, and the TCRdb table lists in-frame clones only, not all of them. The table records 120,000 or so clones, around 89% of them present only once. Sequenced: PBMCs. The receptors were sampled from a man younger than 35 in good health and CMV-seronegative. The CDR3 runs from the conserved cysteine through the conserved F or W. A D gene is named only where the DNA matches it firmly. A row's size may be missing; if present it is once, few, many or a size class.

DNA | CDR3 | J | D | V | size
TGTGCCATCGATCGGGAGGGCCGGGGAGATACGCAGTATTTT | CAIDREGRGDTQYF | TRBJ2-3 | TRBD2 | TRBV10-3 | -
TGTGCCAGCTCACCACAAGGACGGGGGGATAACTATGGCTACACCTTC | CASSPQGRGDNYGYTF | TRBJ1-2 | - | TRBV18 | -
TGTGCCAGCAGCTTCGGGACTAGCGGGAGGTGGGACAATGAGCAGTTCTTC | CASSFGTSGRWDNEQFF | TRBJ2-1 | TRBD2 | TRBV11-3 | -
TGTGCCAGCAGTGCCGGGACAGGGGGAACCTACGAGCAGTACTTC | CASSAGTGGTYEQYF | TRBJ2-7 | TRBD1 | TRBV27 | -
TGTGCCAGCAGCTCTGGGACTAGCGGCACAGATACGCAGTATTTT | CASSSGTSGTDTQYF | TRBJ2-3 | TRBD2 | TRBV11-3 | -
TGTGCCACCAGCGAGGGACAGGGATCTGAAAAACTGTTTTTT | CATSEGQGSEKLFF | TRBJ1-4 | TRBD1 | TRBV15 | -
TGTGCCAGCAGTATTAGGACAGGGTTAGGAAACACCATATATTTT | CASSIRTGLGNTIYF | TRBJ1-3 | TRBD1 | TRBV27 | -
TGTGCCAGCTCCTCACAGGCTCCGGGGGGGAACACTGAAGCTTTCTTT | CASSSQAPGGNTEAFF | TRBJ1-1 | - | TRBV18 | -
TGTGCCAGCTCACCATCTGTGGCAGAAAACAACTATGGCTACACCTTC | CASSPSVAENNYGYTF | TRBJ1-2 | - | TRBV18 | -
TGTGCCAGCAGTTACCAAACAGGGAGGAACACCGGGGAGCTGTTTTTT | CASSYQTGRNTGELFF | TRBJ2-2 | - | TRBV6-5 | -
TGCGCCAGCAGCCAAGAACTAGGGCTGGGAACTGAAGCTTTCTTT | CASSQELGLGTEAFF | TRBJ1-1 | - | TRBV4-1 | -
TGCGCCAGCAGCCAAGAACCAGCTAGCTCTGGAAACACCATATATTTT | CASSQEPASSGNTIYF | TRBJ1-3 | - | TRBV4-3 | -
TGTGCCAGCAGTGGGGCGACAGGGAGCTCCTACGAGCAGTACTTC | CASSGATGSSYEQYF | TRBJ2-7 | TRBD1 | TRBV6-5 | -
TGTGCCAGCAGCTTAATCGGGGGGCCATATCAAGAGACCCAGTACTTC | CASSLIGGPYQETQYF | TRBJ2-5 | - | TRBV7-2 | -
TGTGCCAGCAGCCATGGGACTAGCCCCTACAATGAGCAGTTCTTC | CASSHGTSPYNEQFF | TRBJ2-1 | TRBD2 | TRBV7-7 | once
TGTGCCAGCAGTTACCCCCCGGGACAACGCACAGATACGCAGTATTTT | CASSYPPGQRTDTQYF | TRBJ2-3 | - | TRBV6-6 | -
TGCGCCAGCAACGAAAGACAGGGCCCCGGGGAGCTGTTTTTT | CASNERQGPGELFF | TRBJ2-2 | TRBD1 | TRBV5-1 | once
TGTGCCAGCAGTTACTCGCCCACAGAGTACTCCTACGAGCAGTACTTC | CASSYSPTEYSYEQYF | TRBJ2-7 | - | TRBV6-5 | -
TGTGCCAGTAGTATAGATTTCGGGTCGACCTACGAGCAGTACTTC | CASSIDFGSTYEQYF | TRBJ2-7 | - | TRBV19 | -
TGTGCCAGCAGCTTAGGAGATGGCTCCTACAATGAGCAGTTCTTC | CASSLGDGSYNEQFF | TRBJ2-1 | - | TRBV7-9 | once
TGTGCCAGCCTAACCACCCTAAATTCACCCCTCCACTTT | CASLTTLNSPLHF | TRBJ1-6 | - | TRBV28 | -
TGTGCCAGCAGGAGGACAGGGATCGGCGGGGAGCTGTTTTTT | CASRRTGIGGELFF | TRBJ2-2 | TRBD1 | TRBV6-1 | -
TGTGCCAGCAGCCAGGACAGCTACGAGCAGTACTTC | CASSQDSYEQYF | TRBJ2-7 | - | TRBV5-5 | once
TGCAGCGTTGAAAGCGGCAGGGGGAACACTGAAGCTTTCTTT | CSVESGRGNTEAFF | TRBJ1-1 | - | TRBV29-1 | -
TGTGCCAGCAGCTTCGGGGTTACTAATGAAAAACTGTTTTTT | CASSFGVTNEKLFF | TRBJ1-4 | - | TRBV7-8 | -
TGTGCCAGCAGTGATGGGCCGAGTAACTCTGGGGCCAACGTCCTGACTTTC | CASSDGPSNSGANVLTF | TRBJ2-6 | - | TRBV6-4 | -
TGTGCCAGCAGTGAAGCCCCGGGACAGTTAGCTAACTATGGCTACACCTTC | CASSEAPGQLANYGYTF | TRBJ1-2 | TRBD1 | TRBV6-1 | -
TGTGCCAGCAGTGAAACAGGGACCGGCAATCAGCCCCAGCATTTT | CASSETGTGNQPQHF | TRBJ1-5 | - | TRBV2 | -
TGCGCCAGCAGCTATGCTGGAGAGGCGGCTCCGTCCTTC | CASSYAGEAAPSF | TRBJ2-7 | - | TRBV5-1 | -
TGTGCCAGCAGCTTAGACCTAGCGGGAGCCGGGGAGCTGTTTTTT | CASSLDLAGAGELFF | TRBJ2-2 | TRBD2 | TRBV11-2 | -
TGCGCCACCGGTCAAGGGGGCACTGAAGCTTTCTTT | CATGQGGTEAFF | TRBJ1-1 | - | TRBV4-1 | once
TGTGCCAGCAGTTACTCGAAAGGGGCCTCCTACAATGAGCAGTTCTTC | CASSYSKGASYNEQFF | TRBJ2-1 | - | TRBV6-5 | -
TGTGCCAGCAGCGGGGGACTAGCGGGAGTGAGGCAGACCCAGTACTTC | CASSGGLAGVRQTQYF | TRBJ2-5 | TRBD2 | TRBV2 | -
TGTGCCAGCCACGCACAGGGAACTAATGAAAAACTGTTTTTT | CASHAQGTNEKLFF | TRBJ1-4 | - | TRBV5-6 | -